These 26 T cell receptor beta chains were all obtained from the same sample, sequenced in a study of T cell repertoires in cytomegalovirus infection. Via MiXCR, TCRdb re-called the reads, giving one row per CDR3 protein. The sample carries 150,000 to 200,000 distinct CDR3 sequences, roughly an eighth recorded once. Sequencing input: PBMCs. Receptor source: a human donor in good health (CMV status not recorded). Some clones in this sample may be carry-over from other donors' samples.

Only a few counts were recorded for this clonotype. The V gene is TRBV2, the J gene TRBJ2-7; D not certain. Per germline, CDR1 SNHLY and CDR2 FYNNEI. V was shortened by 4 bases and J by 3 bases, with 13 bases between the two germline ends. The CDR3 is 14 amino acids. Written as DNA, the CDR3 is TGTGCCAGCAGTGTGACTCAGGCGGTCTACGAGCAGTACTTC. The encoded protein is CASSVTQAVYEQYF.

CDR3 loop: CATSEMTGPGETQYF. The CDR3 DNA reads as TGTGCCACCAGTGAGATGACTGGACCGGGAGAGACCCAGTACTTC. The chain combines TRBV24-1 with TRBJ2-5; D gene unclear. Trimming removed 4 bases from V and 4 bases from J, with 15 bases in between. The CDR3 sequence is 15 residues long. The germline V gene has CDR1 KGHDR and CDR2 SFDVKD.

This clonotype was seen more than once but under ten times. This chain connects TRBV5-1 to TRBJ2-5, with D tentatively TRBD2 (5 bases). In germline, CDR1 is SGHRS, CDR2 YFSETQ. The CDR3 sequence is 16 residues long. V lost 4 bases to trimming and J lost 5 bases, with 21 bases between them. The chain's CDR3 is CASSHDEEGDKETQYF. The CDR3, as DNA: TGCGCCAGCAGCCATGACGAAGAGGGAGATAAGGAGACCCAGTACTTC.

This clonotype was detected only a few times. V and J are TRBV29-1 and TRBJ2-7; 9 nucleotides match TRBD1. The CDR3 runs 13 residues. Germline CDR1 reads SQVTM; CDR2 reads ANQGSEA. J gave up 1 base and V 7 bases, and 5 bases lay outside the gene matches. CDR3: CSAGQGLSYEQYF. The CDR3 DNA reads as TGCAGCGCCGGACAGGGGCTTTCCTACGAGCAGTACTTC.

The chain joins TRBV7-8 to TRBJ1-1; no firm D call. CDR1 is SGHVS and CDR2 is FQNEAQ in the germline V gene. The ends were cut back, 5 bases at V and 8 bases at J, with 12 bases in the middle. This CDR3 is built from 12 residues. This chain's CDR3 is CASSGRVGEAFF. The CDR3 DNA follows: TGTGCCAGCAGCGGGCGTGTAGGAGAAGCTTTCTTT.

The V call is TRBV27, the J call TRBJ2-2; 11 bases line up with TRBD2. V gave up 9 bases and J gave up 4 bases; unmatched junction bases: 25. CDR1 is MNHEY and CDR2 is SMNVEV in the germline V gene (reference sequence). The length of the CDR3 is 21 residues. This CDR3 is CASPPGAPLAGGLDGTGELFF. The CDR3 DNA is TGTGCCAGTCCTCCGGGAGCTCCTCTAGCGGGGGGCCTTGACGGCACCGGGGAGCTGTTTTTT.

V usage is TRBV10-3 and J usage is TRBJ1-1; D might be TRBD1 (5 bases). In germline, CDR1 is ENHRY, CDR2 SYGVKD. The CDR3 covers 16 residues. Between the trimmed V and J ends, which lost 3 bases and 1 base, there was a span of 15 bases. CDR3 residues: CAISEPGRAKNTEAFF. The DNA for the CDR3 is TGTGCCATCAGTGAACCAGGCAGGGCCAAGAACACTGAAGCTTTCTTT.

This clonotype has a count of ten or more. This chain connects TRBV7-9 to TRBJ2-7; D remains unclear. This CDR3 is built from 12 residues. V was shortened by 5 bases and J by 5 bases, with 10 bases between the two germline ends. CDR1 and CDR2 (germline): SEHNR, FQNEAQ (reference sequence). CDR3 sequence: CASSPIPHEQYF. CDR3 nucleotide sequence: TGTGCCAGCAGCCCCATTCCCCACGAGCAGTACTTC.

The CDR3 DNA follows: TGCAGCGTCGAAACCGATACAAACTATGGCTACACCTTC. Its translation is CSVETDTNYGYTF. The chain has TRBV29-1 and TRBJ1-2, with D uncertain. CDR3 length: 13 amino acids. Trimming removed 6 bases at V and 2 bases at J, with 13 bases between. From germline, CDR1 is SQVTM and CDR2 ANQGSEA.

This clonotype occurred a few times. DNA of the CDR3: TGTGCCAGCGGAGGGGATCAGCCCCAGCATTTT. Translation gives CASGGDQPQHF. The V and J genes are TRBV2 and TRBJ1-5; D possibly corresponds to TRBD1 (5 bases). The CDR3 consists of 11 residues. Per the germline V gene, CDR1 is SNHLY and CDR2 is FYNNEI. The V end was cut by 8 bases, the J end by 5 bases, with 7 bases between.

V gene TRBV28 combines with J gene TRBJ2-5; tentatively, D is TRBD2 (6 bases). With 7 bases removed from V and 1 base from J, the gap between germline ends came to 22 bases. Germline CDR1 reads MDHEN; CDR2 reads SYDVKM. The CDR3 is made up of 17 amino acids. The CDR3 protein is CASKLVARLGSQETQYF. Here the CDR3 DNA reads TGTGCCAGCAAGTTGGTAGCGAGACTAGGCTCCCAAGAGACCCAGTACTTC.

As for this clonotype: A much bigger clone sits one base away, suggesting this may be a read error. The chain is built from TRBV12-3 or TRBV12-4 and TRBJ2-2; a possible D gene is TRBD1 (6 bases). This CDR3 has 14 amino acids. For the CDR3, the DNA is TGTGCCGCTCGTGGTCGGTGGGACACCGGGGTGCTGTTTTTT. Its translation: CAARGRWDTGVLFF.

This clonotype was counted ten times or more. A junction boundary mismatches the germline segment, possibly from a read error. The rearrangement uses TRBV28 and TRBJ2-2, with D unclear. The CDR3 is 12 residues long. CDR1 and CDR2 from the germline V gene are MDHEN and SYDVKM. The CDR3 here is CASNEWTGELFF. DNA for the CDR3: TGTGCGAGCAACGAGTGGACCGGGGAGCTGTTTTTT. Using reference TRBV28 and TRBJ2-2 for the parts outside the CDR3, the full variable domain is DVKVTQSSRYLVKRTGEKVFLECVQDMDHENMFWYRQDPGLGLRLIYFSYDVKMKEKGDIPEGYSVSREKKERFSLILESASTNQTSMYLCASNEWTGELFFGEGSRLTVL.

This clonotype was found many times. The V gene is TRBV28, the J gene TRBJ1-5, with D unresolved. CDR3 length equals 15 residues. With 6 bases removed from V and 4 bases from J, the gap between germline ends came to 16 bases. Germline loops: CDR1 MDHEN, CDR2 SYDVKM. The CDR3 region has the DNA TGTGCCAGCAGCAGAGCACGGACCTCTAATCAGCCCCAGCATTTT. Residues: CASSRARTSNQPQHF.

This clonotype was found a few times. The CDR3 spells CASSDPILAEINTGELFF. The DNA of the CDR3 is TGTGCCAGCAGTGACCCCATCCTAGCGGAGATTAACACCGGGGAGCTGTTTTTT. The rearrangement links TRBV6-4 to TRBJ2-2, with TRBD2 matching over 7 bases. The CDR3 length is 18 residues. CDR1 is MRHNA, CDR2 SNTAGT, per germline. The trim removed 2 bases at V and 2 bases at J, leaving 11 bases unmatched.

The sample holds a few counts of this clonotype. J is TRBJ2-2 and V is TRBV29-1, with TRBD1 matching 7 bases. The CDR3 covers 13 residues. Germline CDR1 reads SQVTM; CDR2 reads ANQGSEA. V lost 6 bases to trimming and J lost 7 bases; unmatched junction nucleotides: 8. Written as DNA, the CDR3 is TGCAGCGTACAGGACAGGTCTGACGGGGAGCTGTTTTTT. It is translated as CSVQDRSDGELFF.

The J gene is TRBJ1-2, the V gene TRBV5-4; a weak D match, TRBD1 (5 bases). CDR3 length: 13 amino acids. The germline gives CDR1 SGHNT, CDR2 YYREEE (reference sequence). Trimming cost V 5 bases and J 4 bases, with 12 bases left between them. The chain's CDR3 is CASSVQGVYGYTF. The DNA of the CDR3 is TGTGCCAGCAGTGTTCAAGGGGTCTATGGCTACACCTTC.

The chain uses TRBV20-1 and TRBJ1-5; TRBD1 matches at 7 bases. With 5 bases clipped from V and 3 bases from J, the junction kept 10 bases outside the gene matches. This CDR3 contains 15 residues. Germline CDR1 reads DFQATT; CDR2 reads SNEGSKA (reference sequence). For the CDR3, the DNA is TGCAGTGCTCAAAGAGGGGGGACAGACAATCAGCCCCAGCATTTT. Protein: CSAQRGGTDNQPQHF.

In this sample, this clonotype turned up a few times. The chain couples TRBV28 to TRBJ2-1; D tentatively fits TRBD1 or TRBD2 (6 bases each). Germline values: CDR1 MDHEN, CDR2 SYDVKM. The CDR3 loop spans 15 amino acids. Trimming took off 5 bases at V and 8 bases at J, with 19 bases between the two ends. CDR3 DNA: TGTGCCAGCAGTCTCGGGGGCCGGAATGACGATGAGCAGTTCTTC. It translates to CASSLGGRNDDEQFF.

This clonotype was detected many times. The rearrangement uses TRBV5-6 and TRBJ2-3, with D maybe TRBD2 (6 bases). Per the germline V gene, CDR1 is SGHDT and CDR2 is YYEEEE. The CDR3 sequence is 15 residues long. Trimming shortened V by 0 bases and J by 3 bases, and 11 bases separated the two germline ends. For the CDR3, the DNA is TGTGCCAGCAGCTTGGGGGCTAGCGCGACAGATACGCAGTATTTT. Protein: CASSLGASATDTQYF.

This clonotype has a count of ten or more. CDR3: CASREIYGYTF. For the CDR3, the DNA is TGTGCCAGCAGGGAAATCTATGGCTACACCTTC. This chain joins TRBV12-3 or TRBV12-4 and TRBJ1-2; no clear D gene. The V gene lost 6 bases and the J gene lost 4 bases, with 6 bases spanning the gap. The CDR3 consists of 11 residues.

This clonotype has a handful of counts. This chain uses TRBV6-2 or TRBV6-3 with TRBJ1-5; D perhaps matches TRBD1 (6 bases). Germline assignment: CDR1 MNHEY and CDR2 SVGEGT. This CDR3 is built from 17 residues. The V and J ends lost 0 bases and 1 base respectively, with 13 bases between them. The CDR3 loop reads CASSYSFWGASNQPQHF. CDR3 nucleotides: TGTGCCAGCAGTTACTCATTTTGGGGGGCGAGCAATCAGCCCCAGCATTTT.

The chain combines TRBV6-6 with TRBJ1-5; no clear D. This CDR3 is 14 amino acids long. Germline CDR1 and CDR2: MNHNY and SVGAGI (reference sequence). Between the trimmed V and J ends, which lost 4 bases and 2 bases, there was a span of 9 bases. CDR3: CASSSPEGNQPQHF. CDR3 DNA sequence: TGTGCCAGCAGTTCCCCCGAGGGCAATCAGCCCCAGCATTTT.

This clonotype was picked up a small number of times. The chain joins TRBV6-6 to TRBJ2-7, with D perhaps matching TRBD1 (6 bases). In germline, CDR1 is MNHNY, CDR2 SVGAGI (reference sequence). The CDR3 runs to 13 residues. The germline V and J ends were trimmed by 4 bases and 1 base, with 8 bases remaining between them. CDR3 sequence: CASSWDISYEQYF. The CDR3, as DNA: TGTGCCAGCAGTTGGGACATTTCCTACGAGCAGTACTTC.

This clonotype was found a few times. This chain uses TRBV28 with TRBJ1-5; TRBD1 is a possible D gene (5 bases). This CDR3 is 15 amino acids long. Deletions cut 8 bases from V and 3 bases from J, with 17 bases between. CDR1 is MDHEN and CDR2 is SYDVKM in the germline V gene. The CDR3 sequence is CASGGEGLPNQPQHF. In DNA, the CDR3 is TGTGCCAGCGGGGGGGAGGGCTTACCCAATCAGCCCCAGCATTTT. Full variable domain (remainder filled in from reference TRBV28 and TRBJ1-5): DVKVTQSSRYLVKRTGEKVFLECVQDMDHENMFWYRQDPGLGLRLIYFSYDVKMKEKGDIPEGYSVSREKKERFSLILESASTNQTSMYLCASGGEGLPNQPQHFGDGTRLSIL.

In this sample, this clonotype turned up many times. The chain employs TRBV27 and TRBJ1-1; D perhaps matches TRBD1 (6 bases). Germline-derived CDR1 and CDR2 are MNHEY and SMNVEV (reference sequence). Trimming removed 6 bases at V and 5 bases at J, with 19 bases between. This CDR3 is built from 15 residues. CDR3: CASSLDRSRGTEAFF. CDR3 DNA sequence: TGTGCCAGCAGCCTCGACAGGTCCCGAGGGACTGAAGCTTTCTTT.